The 10 T cell receptor beta chains presented below share a single source sample, sequenced in a study of T cells in Graves' hyperthyroidism and ophthalmopathy. Researchers amplified the TCR beta CDR3 regions from RNA transcripts. The primer set for the first-round RT-PCR of the TCR CDR3 was HTBI. TCRdb re-called the multiplex PCR reads with MiXCR, one entry per CDR3 protein. The sample gives 700,000 or so distinct CDR3 sequences, about 17% of which show up once; about 8.4% is in the top ten. The material sequenced was blood. The receptor set was obtained from a man aged 18 to 30 with Graves' hyperthyroidism.

In this sample, this clonotype turned up many times. The chain links TRBV28 to TRBJ2-1; 8 bases agree with TRBD2. The CDR3 runs to 17 residues. Germline loops: CDR1 MDHEN, CDR2 SYDVKM. Trimming cost V 6 bases and J 8 bases; bases outside gene matches: 18. CDR3 in amino acids: CASSAAPAGAFEDEQFF. The CDR3 DNA reads as TGTGCCAGCAGCGCCGCTCCAGCGGGGGCTTTTGAGGATGAGCAGTTCTTC.

This clonotype was detected a few times. The J gene is TRBJ2-1, the V gene TRBV7-2, with D perhaps TRBD1 (6 bases). Germline assignment: CDR1 SGHTA and CDR2 FQGNSA. V shed 3 bases and J shed 7 bases, with 13 bases lying between them. CDR3 length: 14 residues. CDR3 loop: CASSFATGSNEQFF. CDR3 bases: TGTGCCAGCAGCTTCGCAACAGGGTCAAATGAGCAGTTCTTC.

The chain links TRBV20-1 to TRBJ2-2; D is unclear. CDR3 size: 12 residues. Trimming cost V 4 bases and J 2 bases, with 5 bases left between them. The germline gives CDR1 DFQATT, CDR2 SNEGSKA (reference sequence). This CDR3 is CSAIPNTGELFF. CDR3 DNA: TGCAGTGCTATACCAAACACCGGGGAGCTGTTTTTT.

This clonotype occurred a few times. V is TRBV29-1 and J is TRBJ2-3; D is possibly TRBD1 (5 bases). Germline V CDR1 and CDR2: SQVTM, ANQGSEA. Trimming stripped 0 bases from V and 4 bases from J, with 17 bases between. CDR3 length: 16 amino acids. CDR3 residues: CSVEDPQGGRADTQYF. In DNA form, the CDR3 reads TGCAGCGTTGAAGATCCGCAGGGTGGAAGGGCAGATACGCAGTATTTT.

This clonotype has at least ten counts. The J gene is TRBJ2-3, the V gene TRBV6-1; a weak D match, TRBD2 (5 bases). The V end was cut by 5 bases, the J end by 0 bases, with 12 bases between. The CDR3 is 15 amino acids. Looked up from germline, CDR1 is MNHNS and CDR2 is SASEGT. CDR3 loop: CASSPIRDSTDTQYF. The CDR3 DNA reads as TGTGCCAGCAGTCCTATTCGGGATAGCACAGATACGCAGTATTTT.

J is TRBJ2-7 and V is TRBV19; 7 nucleotides match TRBD1. Germline V gene data show CDR1 as LNHDA and CDR2 as SQIVND (reference sequence). J gave up 7 bases and V 6 bases, and 12 bases lay outside the gene matches. This CDR3 is built from 14 residues. Here the CDR3 DNA reads TGTGCCAGTAGCACCGACAGGGCCTCGAGAGAGCAGTACTTC. Translated, it gives CASSTDRASREQYF.

This chain links TRBV2 with TRBJ1-1, with D tentatively TRBD1 (5 bases). This CDR3 spans 14 amino acids. Germline V gene data show CDR1 as SNHLY and CDR2 as FYNNEI. Trimming took 5 bases from V and 2 from J, leaving 12 bases between them. The CDR3 sequence: CASSIRTLNTEAFF. CDR3 DNA sequence: TGTGCCAGCAGTATCCGGACACTCAACACTGAAGCTTTCTTT.

On this clonotype itself: The junction shows a germline mismatch at one end, possibly a read error. The gene calls are TRBV2 and TRBJ2-7; D possibly corresponds to TRBD1 (6 bases). The CDR3 has 14 amino acids. CDR1 and CDR2 (germline): SNHLY, FYNNEI. CDR3 sequence: CASNERGSSYEQYF. In DNA, the CDR3 is TGTGCCAGCAATGAAAGGGGGAGCTCCTACGAGCAGTACTTC.

This clonotype showed up many times. The chain employs TRBV12-3 or TRBV12-4 and TRBJ2-7, with D tentatively TRBD2 (5 bases). There are 12 residues in the CDR3. The V and J ends lost 6 bases and 9 bases respectively, with 15 bases between them. For the CDR3, the DNA is TGTGCCAGCAGCCCCAGCGGCTACTCGCAGTACTTC. It encodes CASSPSGYSQYF.

This clonotype appeared many times. This chain links TRBV28 with TRBJ2-1; 9 bases agree with TRBD2. The CDR3 contains 17 residues. Germline CDR1 MDHEN, CDR2 SYDVKM. After removal of 2 bases from V and 6 bases from J, the junction contained 11 bases not matched to a gene. Written as DNA, the CDR3 is TGTGCCAGCAGTTTACCGTGGGGAGCGGGAGGACCCAATGAGCAGTTCTTC. Protein: CASSLPWGAGGPNEQFF.